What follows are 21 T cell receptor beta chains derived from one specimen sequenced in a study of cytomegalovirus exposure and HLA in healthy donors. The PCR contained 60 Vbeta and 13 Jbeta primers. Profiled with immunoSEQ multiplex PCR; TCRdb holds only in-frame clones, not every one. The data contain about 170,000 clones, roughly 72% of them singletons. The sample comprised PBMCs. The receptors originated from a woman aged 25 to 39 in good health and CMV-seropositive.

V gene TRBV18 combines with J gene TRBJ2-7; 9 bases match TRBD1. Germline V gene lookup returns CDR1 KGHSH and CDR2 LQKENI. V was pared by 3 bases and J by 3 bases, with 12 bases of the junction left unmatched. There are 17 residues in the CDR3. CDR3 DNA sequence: TGTGCCAGCTCACCCGGGACAGGGATAGTCGCGGGCTACGAGCAGTACTTC. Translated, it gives CASSPGTGIVAGYEQYF.

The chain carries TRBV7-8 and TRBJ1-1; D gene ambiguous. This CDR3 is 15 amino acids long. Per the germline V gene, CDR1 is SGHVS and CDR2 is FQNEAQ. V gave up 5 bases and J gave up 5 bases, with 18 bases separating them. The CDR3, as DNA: TGTGCCAGCAGCACAAGCGGCCACCCAAGGACTGAAGCTTTCTTT. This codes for CASSTSGHPRTEAFF.

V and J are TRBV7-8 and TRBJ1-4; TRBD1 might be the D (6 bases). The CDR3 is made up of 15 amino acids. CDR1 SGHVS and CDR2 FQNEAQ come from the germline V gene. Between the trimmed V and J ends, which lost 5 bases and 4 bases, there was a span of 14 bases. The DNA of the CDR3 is TGTGCCAGCAGCGAAGGGACACGGTTTAATGAAAAACTGTTTTTT. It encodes CASSEGTRFNEKLFF.

Here the CDR3 DNA reads TGTGCCAGCAGCGGGCTCGGGGGATACAATGAGCAGTTCTTC. Protein sequence: CASSGLGGYNEQFF. The chain carries TRBV11-2 and TRBJ2-1, with D maybe TRBD2 (6 bases). The ends were cut back, 5 bases at V and 4 bases at J, with 12 bases in the middle. CDR1 is SGHAT and CDR2 is FQNNGV in the germline V gene. The CDR3 sequence is 14 residues long.

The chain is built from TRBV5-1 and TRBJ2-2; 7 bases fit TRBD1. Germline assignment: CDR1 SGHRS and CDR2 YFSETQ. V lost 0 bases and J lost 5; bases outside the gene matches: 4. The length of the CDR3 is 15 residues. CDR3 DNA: TGCGCCAGCAGCTTGGGGGGGACAGCAACCGGGGAGCTGTTTTTT. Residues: CASSLGGTATGELFF. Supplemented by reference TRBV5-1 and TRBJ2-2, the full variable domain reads KAGVTQTPRYLIKTRGQQVTLSCSPISGHRSVSWYQQTPGQGLQFLFEYFSETQRNKGNFPGRFSGRQFSNSRSEMNVSTLELGDSALYLCASSLGGTATGELFFGEGSRLTVL.

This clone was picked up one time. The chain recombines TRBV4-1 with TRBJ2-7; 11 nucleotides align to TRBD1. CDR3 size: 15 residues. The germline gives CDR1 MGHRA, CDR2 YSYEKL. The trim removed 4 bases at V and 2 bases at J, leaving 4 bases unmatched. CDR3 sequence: CASSPGQGETYEQYF. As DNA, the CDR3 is TGCGCCAGCAGCCCGGGACAGGGGGAGACCTACGAGCAGTACTTC.

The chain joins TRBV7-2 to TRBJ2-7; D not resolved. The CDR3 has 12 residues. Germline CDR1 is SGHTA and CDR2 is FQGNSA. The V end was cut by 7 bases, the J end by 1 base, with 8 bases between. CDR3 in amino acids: CASTPGSYEQYF. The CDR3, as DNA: TGTGCCAGCACCCCCGGTTCCTACGAGCAGTACTTC.

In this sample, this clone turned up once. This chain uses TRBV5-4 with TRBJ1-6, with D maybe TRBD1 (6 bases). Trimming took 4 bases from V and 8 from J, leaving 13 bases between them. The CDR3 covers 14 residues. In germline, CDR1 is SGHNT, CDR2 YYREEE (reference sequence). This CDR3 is CASSMRTAHSPLHF. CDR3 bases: TGTGCCAGCAGCATGAGGACAGCCCATTCACCCCTCCACTTT. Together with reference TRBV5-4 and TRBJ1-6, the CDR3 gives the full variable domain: ETGVTQSPTHLIKTRGQQVTLRCSSQSGHNTVSWYQQALGQGPQFIFQYYREEENGRGNFPPRFSGLQFPNYSSELNVNALELDDSALYLCASSMRTAHSPLHFGNGTRLTVT.

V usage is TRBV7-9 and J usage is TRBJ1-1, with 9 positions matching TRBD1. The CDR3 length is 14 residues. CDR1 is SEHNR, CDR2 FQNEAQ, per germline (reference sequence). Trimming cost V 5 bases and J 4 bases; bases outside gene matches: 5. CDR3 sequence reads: CASSQQGAGTEAFF. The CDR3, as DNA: TGTGCCAGCAGCCAACAGGGGGCCGGCACTGAAGCTTTCTTT. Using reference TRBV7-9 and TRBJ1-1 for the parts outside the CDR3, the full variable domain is DTGVSQNPRHKITKRGQNVTFRCDPISEHNRLYWYRQTLGQGPEFLTYFQNEAQLEKSRLLSDRFSAERPKGSFSTLEIQRTEQGDSAMYLCASSQQGAGTEAFFGQGTRLTVV.

CDR3 in DNA: TGTGCTAGTGGTCCTACAGGGGGGTACGAGCAGTACTTC. Protein: CASGPTGGYEQYF. The chain recombines TRBV12-5 with TRBJ2-7, with TRBD1 matching over 8 bases. Germline assignment: CDR1 LGHNT and CDR2 FRNRAP. The junction had 4 bases not matched to a gene; V was cut back by 5 bases and J by 4 bases. The CDR3 has 13 amino acids.

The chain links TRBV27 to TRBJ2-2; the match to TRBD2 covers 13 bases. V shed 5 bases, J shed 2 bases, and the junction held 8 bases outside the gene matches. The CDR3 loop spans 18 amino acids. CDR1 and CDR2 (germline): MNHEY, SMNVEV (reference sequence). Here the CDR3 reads CASSQGLAGFNNTGELFF. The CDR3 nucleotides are TGTGCCAGCAGTCAGGGACTAGCGGGATTTAATAACACCGGGGAGCTGTTTTTT.

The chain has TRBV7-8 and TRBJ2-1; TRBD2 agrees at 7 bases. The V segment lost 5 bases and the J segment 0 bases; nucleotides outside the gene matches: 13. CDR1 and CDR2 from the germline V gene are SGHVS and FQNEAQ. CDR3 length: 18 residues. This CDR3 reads CASSPSGAGISSYNEQFF. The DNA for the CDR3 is TGTGCCAGCAGCCCCTCAGGAGCGGGGATAAGCTCCTACAATGAGCAGTTCTTC.

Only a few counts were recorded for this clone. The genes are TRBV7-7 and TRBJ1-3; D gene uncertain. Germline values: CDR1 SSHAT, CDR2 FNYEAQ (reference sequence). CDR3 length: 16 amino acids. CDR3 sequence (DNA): TGTGGCGTAAAAAAGTCGGGTCCCTTCTCTGGAAACACCATATATTTT. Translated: CGVKKSGPFSGNTIYF.

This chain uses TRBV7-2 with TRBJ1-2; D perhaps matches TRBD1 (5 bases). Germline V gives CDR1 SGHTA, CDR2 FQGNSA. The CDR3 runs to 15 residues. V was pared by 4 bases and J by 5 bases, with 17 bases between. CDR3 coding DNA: TGTGCCAGCAGCTCAGGGCCACTCCGACCATATGGCTACACCTTC. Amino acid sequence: CASSSGPLRPYGYTF.

The CDR3 coding sequence is TGTGCCAGCAGCTTAGCGATCCAGGGGACGGGGGGAGGCTACACCTTC. It is translated as CASSLAIQGTGGGYTF. The chain joins TRBV7-8 to TRBJ1-2, with D tentatively TRBD1 (6 bases). V lost 0 bases, J lost 8 bases, and 19 bases lay in between. CDR1 and CDR2 from the germline V gene are SGHVS and FQNEAQ. The CDR3 has 16 amino acids.

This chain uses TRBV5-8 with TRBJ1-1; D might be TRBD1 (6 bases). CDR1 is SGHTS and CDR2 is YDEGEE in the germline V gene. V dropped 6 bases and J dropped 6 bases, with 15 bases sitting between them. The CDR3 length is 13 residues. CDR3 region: CASINSGDAEAFF. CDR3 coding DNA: TGTGCCAGCATTAATTCAGGGGACGCTGAAGCTTTCTTT.

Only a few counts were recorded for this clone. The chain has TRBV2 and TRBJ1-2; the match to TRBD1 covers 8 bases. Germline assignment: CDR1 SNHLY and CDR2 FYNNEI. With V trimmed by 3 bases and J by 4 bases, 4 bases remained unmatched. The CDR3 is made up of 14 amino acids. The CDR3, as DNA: TGTGCCAGCAGTGAGGGGACAGGCTTCTATGGCTACACCTTC. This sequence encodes CASSEGTGFYGYTF.

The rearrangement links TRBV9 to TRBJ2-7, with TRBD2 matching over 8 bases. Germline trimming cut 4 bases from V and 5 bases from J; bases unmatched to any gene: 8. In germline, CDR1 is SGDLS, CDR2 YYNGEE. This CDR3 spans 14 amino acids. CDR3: CASSPREGWNEQYF. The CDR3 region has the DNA TGTGCCAGCAGCCCCCGGGAGGGTTGGAACGAGCAGTACTTC.

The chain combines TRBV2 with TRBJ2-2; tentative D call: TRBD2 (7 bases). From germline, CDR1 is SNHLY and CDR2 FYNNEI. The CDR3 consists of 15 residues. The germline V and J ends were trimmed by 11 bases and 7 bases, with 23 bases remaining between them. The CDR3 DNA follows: TGTGCCGCATCGCGTGCGGGGGCTTTAGGCGGGGAGCTGTTTTTT. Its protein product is CAASRAGALGGELFF. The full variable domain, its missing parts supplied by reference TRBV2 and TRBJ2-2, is EPEVTQTPSHQVTQMGQEVILRCVPISNHLYFYWYRQILGQKVEFLVSFYNNEISEKSEIFDDQFSVERPDGSNFTLKIRSTKLEDSAMYFCAASRAGALGGELFFGEGSRLTVL.

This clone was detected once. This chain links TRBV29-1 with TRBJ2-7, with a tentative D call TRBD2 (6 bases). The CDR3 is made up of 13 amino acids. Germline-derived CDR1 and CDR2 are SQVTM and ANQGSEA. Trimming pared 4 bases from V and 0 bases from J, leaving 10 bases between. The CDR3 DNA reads TGCAGCGTTGTGGGGAGGTTCTCCTACGAGCAGTACTTC. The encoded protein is CSVVGRFSYEQYF.

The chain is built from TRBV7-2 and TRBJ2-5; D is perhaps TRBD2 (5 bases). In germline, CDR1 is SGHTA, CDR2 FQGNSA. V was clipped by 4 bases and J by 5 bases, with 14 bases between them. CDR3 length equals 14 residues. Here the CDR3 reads CASSSPGGWETQYF. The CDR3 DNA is TGTGCCAGCAGCTCCCCAGGAGGTTGGGAGACCCAGTACTTC.